Listed here is a single TCR beta chain. Seattle patients were enrolled while actively infected and followed longitudinally. This specimen comes from a study of blood T cell repertoires in COVID-19. Study at large: Both acute and convalescent COVID-19 samples were obtained from the United States, Italy and Spain.

The CDR3 runs 13 residues. Per germline, CDR1 MNHEY and CDR2 SVGAGI. After removal of 11 bases from V and 7 bases from J, the junction contained 6 bases not matched to a gene. The authors' processing: Nucleated cell counts were estimated from reference gene primer amplification. Produced via immunoSEQ multiplex PCR; TCRdb's table is partial and in-frame only. The DNA was the basis for D and trimming; V, J and clone size are from that table. The sample yields about 150,000 clones, roughly 84% seen once. The chain couples TRBV6-5 to TRBJ2-2; 11 nucleotides agree with TRBD1. This receptor was obtained from a woman aged 55-75 years with COVID-19, enrolled during active disease. Sequencing was carried out using peripheral blood. Here the CDR3 DNA reads TGTGCCGGTGGACAGGGGGCGATCGGGGAGCTGTTTTTT. It translates to CAGGQGAIGELFF.